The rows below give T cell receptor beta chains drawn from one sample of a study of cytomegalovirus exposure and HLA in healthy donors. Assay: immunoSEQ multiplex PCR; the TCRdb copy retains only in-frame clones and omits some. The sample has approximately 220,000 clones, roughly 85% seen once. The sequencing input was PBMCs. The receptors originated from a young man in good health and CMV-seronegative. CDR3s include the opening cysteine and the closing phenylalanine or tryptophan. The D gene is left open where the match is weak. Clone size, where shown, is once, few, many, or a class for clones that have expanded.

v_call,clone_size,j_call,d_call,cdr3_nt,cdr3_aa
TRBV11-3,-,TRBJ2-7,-,TGTGCCAGCAGCTTAGGACAGTCCTACGAGCAGTACTTC,CASSLGQSYEQYF
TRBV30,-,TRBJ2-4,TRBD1,TGTGCCGGGGACAGCTTAGCCAAAAACATTCAGTACTTC,CAGDSLAKNIQYF
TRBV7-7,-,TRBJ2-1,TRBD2,TGTGCTAGCAGCTTGGGTTTAGCGGCAGGGAGGGATGAGCAGTTCTTC,CASSLGLAAGRDEQFF
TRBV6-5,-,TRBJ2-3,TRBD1,TGTGCCAGCAGTGGACCGGGACAGGGGCAATATTTT,CASSGPGQGQYF
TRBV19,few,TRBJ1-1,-,TGTGCCAGTAGTCCTCATGGTCGACAGCCAATTAACACTGAAGCTTTCTTT,CASSPHGRQPINTEAFF
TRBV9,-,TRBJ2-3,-,TGTGCCAGCAGCGCTAGCACAGATACGCAGTATTTT,CASSASTDTQYF
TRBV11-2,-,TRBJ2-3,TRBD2,TGTGCCAGCAGTCAAACCCCAAGGCGGGGGGGCTTAGATACGCAGTATTTT,CASSQTPRRGGLDTQYF
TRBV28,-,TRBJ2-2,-,TGTGCCAGCAGTTTCGGCGGGATTACGAACACCGGGGAGCTGTTTTTT,CASSFGGITNTGELFF
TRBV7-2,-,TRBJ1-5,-,TGTGCCAGCAGCCCCCTGGGGGCAAATCAGCCCCAGCATTTT,CASSPLGANQPQHF
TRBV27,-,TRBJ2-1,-,TGTGCCAGCAGCCTAGGGTCGACAGGGGAGGGGGAGCAGTTCTTC,CASSLGSTGEGEQFF
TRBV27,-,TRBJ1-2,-,TGTGCCAGCAGAACTAACAGGGAAGATGGCTACACCTTC,CASRTNREDGYTF
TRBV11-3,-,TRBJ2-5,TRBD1,TGTGCCAGCAGCTTAGGGGGAGACAGGGCCCAGTACTTC,CASSLGGDRAQYF
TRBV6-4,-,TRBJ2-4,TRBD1,TGTGCCAGCAGTGAGGGGACAGAGGGCATTCAGTACTTC,CASSEGTEGIQYF
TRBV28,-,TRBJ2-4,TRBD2,TGTGCCAGCAGATTAACCCAAGCGGGGCGACTAGCCAAAAACATTCAGTACTTC,CASRLTQAGRLAKNIQYF
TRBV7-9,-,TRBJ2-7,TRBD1,TGTGCCAGCAGAGGACAGGGATTCTACGAGCAGTACTTC,CASRGQGFYEQYF
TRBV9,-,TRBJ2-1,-,TGTGCCAGCAGCGTAAACCCGGTGACTAGTACCGATGAGCAGTTCTTC,CASSVNPVTSTDEQFF
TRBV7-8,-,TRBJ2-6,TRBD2,TGTGCCAGCAGCTACATTATCCCGATGGTAGCGGGGGGGCCTGGGGCCAACGTCCTGACTTTC,CASSYIIPMVAGGPGANVLTF
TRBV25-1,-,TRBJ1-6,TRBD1,TGTGCCAGCAGTGAATTAGGGACAGCTAATTCACCCCTCCACTTT,CASSELGTANSPLHF
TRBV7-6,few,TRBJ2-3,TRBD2,TGTGCCAGCACCCGGGAGGGGTACACAGATACGCAGTATTTT,CASTREGYTDTQYF
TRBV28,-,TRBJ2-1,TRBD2,TGTGCCAGCAGTTCGGAAGAGCTTGGACTAGCGGGGCCCAGCTCCTACAATGAGCAGTTCTTC,CASSSEELGLAGPSSYNEQFF
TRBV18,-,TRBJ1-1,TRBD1,TGTGCCAGCTCTTACCGCGGGACAGGGGCGAAGAACACTGAAGCTTTCTTT,CASSYRGTGAKNTEAFF
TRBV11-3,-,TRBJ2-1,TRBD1,TGTGCCAGCAGCTTAGTTCGGACAGGGGGTATTGGTGAGCAGTTCTTC,CASSLVRTGGIGEQFF
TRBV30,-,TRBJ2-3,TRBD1,TGTGCCTGGGACAGGGGTAGAACAGATACGCAGTATTTT,CAWDRGRTDTQYF
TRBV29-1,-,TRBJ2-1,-,TGCAGCGTTGGAGTTCCCCTCTCCTACAATGAGCAGTTCTTC,CSVGVPLSYNEQFF
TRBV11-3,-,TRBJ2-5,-,TGTGCCAGCAGCTTAGATCGGTGGGGGCCGAGACAGGCGGACCAAGAGACCCAGTACTTC,CASSLDRWGPRQADQETQYF
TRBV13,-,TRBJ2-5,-,TGTGCCAGCAGAAACAGGGTCGAAGAGACCCAGTACTTC,CASRNRVEETQYF
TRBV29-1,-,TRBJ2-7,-,TGCAGCGTGGGGGACAACTCCTACGAGCAGTACTTC,CSVGDNSYEQYF
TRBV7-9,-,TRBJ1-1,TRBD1,TGTGCCAGCAGCTTAGGACCGGGACAGGGGGCGGACACTGAAGCTTTCTTT,CASSLGPGQGADTEAFF
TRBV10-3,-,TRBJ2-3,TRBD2,TGTGCCATCAGCGGACTAGCGGGGGGTAGCACAGATACGCAGTATTTT,CAISGLAGGSTDTQYF
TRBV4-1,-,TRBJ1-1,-,TGCGCCAGCAGCCAAAGCCCAAATACTGAAGCTTTCTTT,CASSQSPNTEAFF